One and the same sample provided the 23 T cell receptor beta chains below, sequenced in a study of shared clonotypes between healthy human individuals. Libraries were prepared by immunoSEQ multiplex PCR; TCRdb keeps only in-frame clonotypes and omits some of them. The table lists about 2 million clones, 95% of them singletons. The sample taken for sequencing was naive CD4+ T cells sorted from blood. Subset specified: CD45RA+ positively selected. The receptors shown here come from a man younger than 35 in good health.

V usage is TRBV4-3 and J usage is TRBJ1-6; D uncertain. Per germline, CDR1 LGHNA and CDR2 YSLEER. V was clipped by 4 bases and J by 0 bases, with 16 bases between them. This CDR3 spans 18 amino acids. CDR3 amino acids: CASSRELVASSYNSPLHF. As DNA, the CDR3 is TGCGCCAGCAGCCGAGAACTAGTCGCCAGCTCCTATAATTCACCCCTCCACTTT.

For this clone: The same CDR3 also results from other DNA sequences found in this sample. The chain links TRBV18 to TRBJ2-5, with a weak D call TRBD1 (6 bases). The germline V gene has CDR1 KGHSH and CDR2 LQKENI. The CDR3 runs to 13 residues. Trimming removed 4 bases from V and 1 base from J, with 7 bases in between. The CDR3 protein is CASSRGPQETQYF. The CDR3 DNA sequence: TGTGCCAGCTCACGGGGGCCCCAAGAGACCCAGTACTTC. Variable domain in full (rest from reference TRBV18 and TRBJ2-5): NAGVMQNPRHLVRRRGQEARLRCSPMKGHSHVYWYRQLPEEGLKFMVYLQKENIIDESGMPKERFSAEFPKEGPSILRIQQVVRGDSAAYFCASSRGPQETQYFGPGTRLLVL.

The J gene is TRBJ1-4, the V gene TRBV4-3; D unresolved. Germline V gene data show CDR1 as LGHNA and CDR2 as YSLEER. This CDR3 is 12 amino acids long. The germline V and J ends were trimmed by 8 bases and 7 bases, with 11 bases remaining between them. CDR3 protein: CASGGRGEKLFF. CDR3 sequence (DNA): TGCGCCAGCGGAGGTCGGGGTGAAAAACTGTTTTTT.

The chain uses TRBV7-9 and TRBJ2-7; the match to TRBD2 covers 16 bases. The CDR3 runs to 19 residues. The ends lost 5 bases at V and 3 bases at J; junction bases unmatched: 13. Germline-derived CDR1 and CDR2 are SEHNR and FQNEAQ (reference sequence). CDR3: CASSQGLAGGPSVGYEQYF. Here the CDR3 DNA reads TGTGCCAGCAGCCAGGGACTAGCGGGAGGGCCCTCAGTAGGCTACGAGCAGTACTTC.

V and J are TRBV18 and TRBJ2-7; the D gene is possibly TRBD1 (7 bases). The V end was cut by 6 bases, the J end by 6 bases, with 15 bases between. Germline V gene sequence: CDR1 KGHSH, CDR2 LQKENI. The CDR3 sequence is 13 residues long. CDR3: CASSPQGGPEQYF. CDR3 nucleotide sequence: TGTGCCAGCTCCCCTCAGGGGGGCCCCGAGCAGTACTTC.

The CDR3 sequence: CASSLKLAGGAYEQYF. In DNA form, the CDR3 reads TGTGCCAGCAGTTTAAAACTAGCGGGGGGGGCCTACGAGCAGTACTTC. The rearrangement links TRBV27 to TRBJ2-7; 13 bases agree with TRBD2. Germline V gene data show CDR1 as MNHEY and CDR2 as SMNVEV (reference sequence). V lost 2 bases to trimming and J lost 2 bases; unmatched junction nucleotides: 3. This CDR3 has 16 residues.

The chain uses TRBV7-6 and TRBJ2-3; no clear D gene. Germline V gene lookup returns CDR1 SGHVS and CDR2 FNYEAQ. This CDR3 is built from 12 residues. V dropped 6 bases and J dropped 2 bases, with 6 bases sitting between them. CDR3 amino acids: CASSSLTDTQYF. In DNA, the CDR3 is TGTGCCAGCAGTTCCCTCACAGATACGCAGTATTTT.

This rearrangement joins TRBV30 to TRBJ2-1; D not certain. The CDR3 loop spans 16 amino acids. Germline V gene sequence: CDR1 GTSNPN, CDR2 SVGIG (reference sequence). Deletions cut 0 bases from V and 7 bases from J, with 19 bases between. CDR3 amino acids: CAWSVRTTTQGNEQFF. The CDR3 nucleotides are TGTGCCTGGAGTGTACGTACTACTACACAAGGGAATGAGCAGTTCTTC.

The J gene is TRBJ2-7, the V gene TRBV6-5; D not certain. CDR3 length: 11 residues. Trimming took off 5 bases at V and 6 bases at J, with 8 bases between the two ends. Germline CDR1 is MNHEY and CDR2 is SVGAGI. The CDR3 region is CASSGPGEQYF. The DNA of the CDR3 is TGTGCCAGCAGTGGTCCTGGCGAGCAGTACTTC.

CDR3 in DNA: TGTGCCAGCAGTTATGGGACAGGGCCGTCCTACGAGCAGTACTTC. Amino acids: CASSYGTGPSYEQYF. The rearrangement uses TRBV6-6 and TRBJ2-7, with TRBD1 matching 9 bases. Looked up from germline, CDR1 is MNHNY and CDR2 is SVGAGI (reference sequence). The CDR3 is 15 residues long. Trimming removed 3 bases from V and 1 base from J; junction bases left unmatched: 4.

V and J are TRBV4-2 and TRBJ2-1; D not resolved. Germline values: CDR1 LGHNA, CDR2 YNFKEQ. V was pared by 0 bases and J by 10 bases, with 10 bases between. The length of the CDR3 is 13 residues. In nucleotides, the CDR3 is TGTGCCAGCAGCCAAGATGTGCTACTCGAGCAGTTCTTC. Its protein product is CASSQDVLLEQFF.

The chain joins TRBV15 to TRBJ2-7; 10 bases match TRBD2. Germline CDR1 LNHNV, CDR2 YYDKDF (reference sequence). V lost 0 bases, J lost 3 bases, and 2 bases stayed unmatched. This CDR3 is built from 15 residues. CDR3 coding DNA: TGTGCCACCAGCAGAGAGAGACTAGCGGGCTACGAGCAGTACTTC. Its translation: CATSRERLAGYEQYF.

The rearrangement uses TRBV11-2 and TRBJ1-2; TRBD1 might be the D (5 bases). Germline-derived CDR1 and CDR2 are SGHAT and FQNNGV. V lost 0 bases, J lost 13 bases, and 12 bases lay in between. This CDR3 has 12 amino acids. The CDR3 here is CASSLDGGSSTF. Written as DNA, the CDR3 is TGTGCCAGCAGCTTAGATGGGGGTTCCAGCACCTTC.

The chain carries TRBV5-4 and TRBJ2-7; 10 nucleotides agree with TRBD1. Germline loops: CDR1 SGHNT, CDR2 YYREEE (reference sequence). The CDR3 totals 17 residues. V dropped 0 bases and J dropped 4; count of bases not matched to a gene: 10. In DNA, the CDR3 is TGTGCCAGCAGCTTGGCTCCGGGACAGGGGATTCAGTACGAGCAGTACTTC. Protein product: CASSLAPGQGIQYEQYF. Using reference TRBV5-4 and TRBJ2-7 for the parts outside the CDR3, the full variable domain is ETGVTQSPTHLIKTRGQQVTLRCSSQSGHNTVSWYQQALGQGPQFIFQYYREEENGRGNFPPRFSGLQFPNYSSELNVNALELDDSALYLCASSLAPGQGIQYEQYFGPGTRLTVT.

The chain has TRBV7-2 and TRBJ2-6; D may be TRBD2 (5 bases). Deletions cut 2 bases from V and 0 bases from J, with 8 bases between. Germline V lookup: CDR1 SGHTA, CDR2 FQGNSA. The CDR3 runs to 16 residues. CDR3 DNA: TGTGCCAGCAGCTTATACGGGAACTCTGGGGCCAACGTCCTGACTTTC. It encodes CASSLYGNSGANVLTF.

The V and J genes are TRBV7-9 and TRBJ1-2; 7 bases match TRBD1. Germline loops: CDR1 SEHNR, CDR2 FQNEAQ (reference sequence). This CDR3 is 13 amino acids long. Trimming removed 10 bases from V and 7 bases from J; junction bases left unmatched: 12. The CDR3 DNA sequence: TGTGCCATCGACCCTACAGGGGCAGGTGGCTACACCTTC. The encoded protein is CAIDPTGAGGYTF.

V is TRBV5-4 and J is TRBJ2-7; possibly TRBD1 for D (6 bases). Germline assignment: CDR1 SGHNT and CDR2 YYREEE (reference sequence). The CDR3 extends over 15 amino acids. The V gene lost 4 bases and the J gene lost 2 bases, with 16 bases spanning the gap. This CDR3 is CASSGGGDTTYEQYF. CDR3 sequence (DNA): TGTGCCAGCAGCGGGGGTGGGGACACCACCTACGAGCAGTACTTC.

The gene calls are TRBV7-2 and TRBJ2-3; D is ambiguous. Germline V gives CDR1 SGHTA, CDR2 FQGNSA. This CDR3 contains 13 residues. The V end was cut by 8 bases, the J end by 4 bases, with 13 bases between. The CDR3 protein is CASPSPMSDTQYF. The DNA for the CDR3 is TGTGCCAGCCCCAGCCCGATGTCAGATACGCAGTATTTT.

J is TRBJ1-4 and V is TRBV28; no definite D call. The V gene's germline CDR1 is MDHEN and CDR2 SYDVKM. The CDR3 extends over 12 amino acids. V was shortened by 3 bases and J by 8 bases, with 7 bases between the two germline ends. CDR3 nucleotides: TGTGCCAGCAGTTTTCAACCCGAAAAACTGTTTTTT. Its translation: CASSFQPEKLFF.

With respect to this clone: Other nucleotide sequences from this sample produce the same CDR3. The rearrangement links TRBV5-1 to TRBJ2-7; D is possibly TRBD1 (5 bases). V dropped 0 bases and J dropped 2 bases, with 9 bases sitting between them. This CDR3 has 14 residues. Germline loops: CDR1 SGHRS, CDR2 YFSETQ. The CDR3 reads CASSLGQSPYEQYF. CDR3 in DNA: TGCGCCAGCAGCTTGGGACAGAGTCCCTACGAGCAGTACTTC.

This chain uses TRBV6-1 with TRBJ1-5, with a weak D call TRBD1 (5 bases). V was shortened by 7 bases and J by 0 bases, with 7 bases between the two germline ends. The CDR3 is 13 residues long. Germline V CDR1 and CDR2: MNHNS, SASEGT. In nucleotides, the CDR3 is TGTGCCAGCACGACAGATAGCAATCAGCCCCAGCATTTT. Protein sequence: CASTTDSNQPQHF.

J is TRBJ2-1 and V is TRBV19, with 11 bases matching TRBD2. The CDR3 totals 17 residues. In germline, CDR1 is LNHDA, CDR2 SQIVND (reference sequence). V dropped 7 bases and J dropped 4; count of bases not matched to a gene: 12. CDR3 region: CASKSLAGTSGYNEQFF. In nucleotides, the CDR3 is TGTGCCAGTAAGTCCTTGGCGGGGACTAGCGGTTACAATGAGCAGTTCTTC.

This clone appeared once. The chain employs TRBV27 and TRBJ2-6; TRBD2 might be the D (5 bases). The CDR3 consists of 15 residues. Germline CDR1 MNHEY, CDR2 SMNVEV (reference sequence). V was clipped by 7 bases and J by 0 bases, with 10 bases between them. This CDR3 is CASTGYGSGANVLTF. For the CDR3, the DNA is TGTGCCAGCACGGGGTACGGCTCTGGGGCCAACGTCCTGACTTTC.